Ten or more counts support the clone carrying this T cell receptor beta chain. The data belong to a study of T cells in Graves' hyperthyroidism and ophthalmopathy. The CDR3 regions of TCR beta were amplified from RNA transcripts. A first-round RT-PCR of the TCR CDR3 used the HTBI primer set. MiXCR, applied by TCRdb to the multiplex PCR reads, yields one record per CDR3 protein. The table lists approximately 710,000 distinct CDR3 sequences, roughly 17% of them singletons. There are 10 residues in the CDR3. V was shortened by 11 bases and J by 6 bases, with 7 bases between the two germline ends. The TCR was taken from a man between 50 and 59 years old with Graves' hyperthyroidism. The sequenced sample consisted of blood. This chain links TRBV12-3 or TRBV12-4 with TRBJ2-2; D gene ambiguous. CDR3 sequence (DNA): TGTGCCTTTGGTCCCGGGGAGCTGTTTTTT. This gives the protein CAFGPGELFF.